This TCR beta chain is drawn from a study of OX40 agonist ivuxolimab in advanced cancers. Study at large: Ivuxolimab is a fully human IgG2 antibody that activates OX40 (CD134). Dose-escalation patients were diagnosed with hepatocellular carcinoma, melanoma, renal cell cancer or head and neck cancer. Notes on the study in general: The study found among the lowest clonal expansion in partial responders at 0.1-3.0 mg/kg.

In the case of this clone: Its matching antigen is unknown.

TCRdb's table, derived via immunoSEQ multiplex PCR, lists solely in-frame clones and lacks some. The sample holds about 83,000 clones, roughly 93% seen once. The sample in question was CD4+ or CD8+ T cells sorted from blood, obtained in a trial of the OX40 agonist ivuxolimab. The TCR originated in an adult with an advanced solid tumor such as melanoma, head and neck, liver or kidney cancer.

This chain's CDR3 is CSGDIIETQYF. The CDR3 nucleotides are TGCAGTGGGGATATCATAGAGACCCAGTACTTC. This sequence joins TRBV20-1 and TRBJ2-5; D uncertain. This CDR3 region has 11 residues. The ends were cut back, 7 bases at V and 4 bases at J, with 10 bases in the middle. The germline V gene encodes CDR1 DFQATT and CDR2 SNEGSKA (reference sequence).